Presented here are 28 T cell receptor beta chains from one specimen sequenced in a study of shared clonotypes between healthy human individuals. Naive CD8 isolation took CD45RO-negative cells positively selected for CCR7 and excluded terminally differentiated effector memory CD45RA+ cells. Profiling relied on immunoSEQ multiplex PCR, and the TCRdb table lists in-frame clones only, not all of them. This sample has some 2 million clones, with just under 95% found just once. Material for sequencing was naive CD8+ T cells sorted from blood. These receptors were obtained from a man between 18 and 29 years old in good health.

The rearrangement links TRBV19 to TRBJ1-5; unclear D gene. The CDR3 spans 16 residues. Trimming shortened V by 3 bases and J by 3 bases, and 15 bases separated the two germline ends. The V gene's germline CDR1 is LNHDA and CDR2 SQIVND (reference sequence). The CDR3 is CASSMSEPLTNQPQHF. The CDR3 DNA is TGTGCCAGTAGTATGTCTGAACCGCTCACCAATCAGCCCCAGCATTTT.

V gene TRBV5-1 combines with J gene TRBJ2-3; 12 bases are a match to TRBD2. This CDR3 has 16 amino acids. Trimming at V came to 4 bases and at J to 4 bases, leaving 7 bases not matched to a gene. In germline, CDR1 is SGHRS, CDR2 YFSETQ. Here the CDR3 reads CASSPASGGAADTQYF. CDR3 sequence (DNA): TGCGCCAGCAGCCCTGCTAGCGGGGGGGCGGCAGATACGCAGTATTTT.

The V and J genes are TRBV18 and TRBJ2-7; D gene uncertain. Germline V gene sequence: CDR1 KGHSH, CDR2 LQKENI. The CDR3 extends over 14 amino acids. Deletions cut 0 bases from V and 3 bases from J, with 9 bases between. CDR3 nucleotides: TGTGCCAGCTCACCACCGTTGTCAAGCTACGAGCAGTACTTC. Translating gives CASSPPLSSYEQYF.

V is TRBV15 and J is TRBJ2-1; weak D call: TRBD2 (5 bases). This CDR3 is 15 amino acids long. Germline assignment: CDR1 LNHNV and CDR2 YYDKDF (reference sequence). V shed 2 bases and J shed 7 bases, with 15 bases lying between them. The DNA of the CDR3 is TGTGCCACCAGCAGAAAGCTAACCTCGGGGAATGAGCAGTTCTTC. It specifies CATSRKLTSGNEQFF.

The chain uses TRBV7-9 and TRBJ1-2; 7 bases are a match to TRBD1. CDR1 is SEHNR and CDR2 is FQNEAQ in the germline V gene (reference sequence). The V gene end was trimmed by 6 bases and the J gene end by 5 bases; junction bases not matched to a gene: 9. The CDR3 sequence is 14 residues long. The CDR3 nucleotides are TGTGCCAGCAGGCAAGAAACAGGGGATTATGGCTACACCTTC. This sequence encodes CASRQETGDYGYTF.

This rearrangement joins TRBV7-2 to TRBJ1-1; D is undetermined. This CDR3 contains 11 residues. The V end lost 0 bases, the J end lost 8 bases, and 4 bases lay between the germline ends. The germline V gene has CDR1 SGHTA and CDR2 FQGNSA. The CDR3 is CASSLAQEAFF. The CDR3, as DNA: TGTGCCAGCAGCTTAGCGCAAGAAGCTTTCTTT. Full variable domain (rest looked up from reference TRBV7-2 and TRBJ1-1): GAGVSQSPSNKVTEKGKDVELRCDPISGHTALYWYRQSLGQGLEFLIYFQGNSAPDKSGLPSDRFSAERTGGSVSTLTIQRTQQEDSAVYLCASSLAQEAFFGQGTRLTVV.

The CDR3 spells CASSINQGLDYTF. For the CDR3, the DNA is TGTGCCAGTAGTATTAACCAGGGCTTAGACTACACCTTC. This sequence joins TRBV19 and TRBJ1-2; possible D gene TRBD1, 5 bases. CDR1 and CDR2 from the germline V gene are LNHDA and SQIVND (reference sequence). The CDR3 covers 13 residues. V lost 3 bases and J 10 bases, leaving 15 bases between the germline ends.

This clone was picked up a small number of times. The same CDR3 is also encoded by other DNA sequences in this sample. V and J are TRBV9 and TRBJ2-7; D is tentatively TRBD1 or TRBD2 (5 bases each). Per the germline V gene, CDR1 is SGDLS and CDR2 is YYNGEE. Trimming pared 0 bases from V and 3 bases from J, leaving 10 bases between. This CDR3 contains 14 residues. The CDR3 loop reads CASSVGGAGYEQYF. CDR3 DNA sequence: TGTGCCAGCAGCGTAGGAGGGGCGGGCTACGAGCAGTACTTC.

About this clone itself: In the same sample, other DNA sequences code for this CDR3. V usage is TRBV11-2 and J usage is TRBJ2-7, with D hard to call. This CDR3 has 13 residues. The V and J ends lost 4 bases and 0 bases respectively, with 7 bases between them. Germline V gives CDR1 SGHAT, CDR2 FQNNGV. The CDR3 spells CASSSGPSYEQYF. The CDR3, as DNA: TGTGCCAGCAGCTCCGGACCCTCCTACGAGCAGTACTTC.

The chain links TRBV7-6 to TRBJ2-7, with 14 bases that match TRBD2. The V and J ends lost 5 bases and 1 base, in that order; junction bases with no gene match: 13. CDR1 is SGHVS, CDR2 FNYEAQ, per germline. The CDR3 covers 19 residues. The CDR3 DNA is TGTGCCAGCAGCCTTTCCGGGACTAGCGGGAGTGCGGGTTCCTACGAGCAGTACTTC. It yields the protein CASSLSGTSGSAGSYEQYF.

This chain joins TRBV6-1 and TRBJ2-5, with D uncertain. This CDR3 is 14 amino acids long. The germline gives CDR1 MNHNS, CDR2 SASEGT. Between the trimmed V and J ends, which lost 2 bases and 5 bases, there was a span of 12 bases. The CDR3 is CASSESGGPETQYF. CDR3 nucleotides: TGTGCCAGCAGTGAAAGTGGTGGGCCCGAGACCCAGTACTTC.

V gene TRBV30 combines with J gene TRBJ2-1; D is perhaps TRBD1 (6 bases). V lost 0 bases and J 10 bases, leaving 10 bases between the germline ends. CDR3 length: 12 amino acids. Germline V gives CDR1 GTSNPN, CDR2 SVGIG (reference sequence). CDR3 in DNA: TGTGCCTGGAGTGTACAGGGTACAGAGCAGTTCTTC. Its protein is CAWSVQGTEQFF.

V gene TRBV5-4 combines with J gene TRBJ2-5, with 11 bases lining up with TRBD2. Germline CDR1 SGHNT, CDR2 YYREEE (reference sequence). The CDR3 is 16 amino acids. Germline trimming cut 2 bases from V and 4 bases from J; bases unmatched to any gene: 7. The CDR3 DNA follows: TGTGCCAGCAGCTTCGGACTAGCGGGCCTCGGAGAGACCCAGTACTTC. Amino acid sequence: CASSFGLAGLGETQYF.

The chain carries TRBV15 and TRBJ1-5; D gene ambiguous. CDR3 length: 14 amino acids. V lost 0 bases, J lost 7 bases, and 10 bases lay in between. CDR1 is LNHNV, CDR2 YYDKDF, per germline (reference sequence). CDR3 region: CATSRDTVSQPQHF. DNA for the CDR3: TGTGCCACCAGCAGAGATACGGTGAGCCAGCCCCAGCATTTT. Variable domain in full (rest from reference TRBV15 and TRBJ1-5): DAMVIQNPRYQVTQFGKPVTLSCSQTLNHNVMYWYQQKSSQAPKLLFHYYDKDFNNEADTPDNFQSRRPNTSFCFLDIRSPGLGDTAMYLCATSRDTVSQPQHFGDGTRLSIL.

Comments on this clone: This sample includes further DNA sequences coding for the same CDR3. The CDR3: CASSWTSGTDTQYF. The CDR3 DNA follows: TGTGCCAGCAGTTGGACGTCCGGCACAGATACGCAGTATTTT. V usage is TRBV6-5 and J usage is TRBJ2-3; D is unresolved. CDR1 and CDR2 (germline): MNHEY, SVGAGI. Trimming pared 4 bases from V and 1 base from J, leaving 9 bases between. The CDR3 is 14 amino acids.

V usage is TRBV19 and J usage is TRBJ2-3; D unresolved. V lost 0 bases and J lost 2, with 9 bases in between. Germline loops: CDR1 LNHDA, CDR2 SQIVND (reference sequence). The CDR3 has 15 amino acids. CDR3 sequence (DNA): TGTGCCAGTAGTATAGATGTAGATACCACAGATACGCAGTATTTT. This sequence encodes CASSIDVDTTDTQYF.

V gene TRBV9 combines with J gene TRBJ1-6; 8 nucleotides align to TRBD1. CDR1 and CDR2 (germline): SGDLS, YYNGEE. Unmatched junction bases numbered 5, after V lost 3 bases and J lost 9 bases. The CDR3 contains 14 residues. The DNA of the CDR3 is TGTGCCAGCAGCGGACAGGGGCTCGTTTCACCCCTCCACTTT. Its translation is CASSGQGLVSPLHF.

This chain uses TRBV2 with TRBJ1-1; 11 bases fit TRBD1. CDR3 length: 18 residues. Per germline, CDR1 SNHLY and CDR2 FYNNEI. V shed 0 bases, J shed 4 bases, and the junction held 10 bases outside the gene matches. The DNA for the CDR3 is TGTGCCAGCAGTGAAGCGCTTCGGGACAGGGGGGTCGGCACTGAAGCTTTCTTT. This codes for CASSEALRDRGVGTEAFF.

A word on this clone: The junction shows a germline mismatch at one end, possibly a read error. The rearrangement uses TRBV7-7 and TRBJ2-5, with D possibly TRBD2 on 6 matching bases. The germline gives CDR1 SSHAT, CDR2 FNYEAQ (reference sequence). CDR3 length: 16 residues. The CDR3 region has the DNA TGTGCTAGCAGCCAAGGGCTCGGGGGACCCCAAGAGACCCAGTACTTC. Its protein product is CASSQGLGGPQETQYF. Full variable domain (rest looked up from reference TRBV7-7 and TRBJ2-5): GAGVSQSPRYKVTKRGQDVTLRCDPISSHATLYWYQQALGQGPEFLTYFNYEAQPDKSGLPSDRFSAERPEGSISTLTIQRTEQRDSAMYRCASSQGLGGPQETQYFGPGTRLLVL.

The chain combines TRBV6-6 with TRBJ2-1; D call uncertain. Trimming stripped 5 bases from V and 8 bases from J, with 7 bases between. Germline lookup yields CDR1 MNHNY and CDR2 SVGAGI (reference sequence). The CDR3 has 11 residues. This CDR3 is CASSNLDEQFF. The CDR3 nucleotides read TGTGCCAGCAGTAATTTGGATGAGCAGTTCTTC.

With regard to this clone: At the DNA level, this CDR3 is encoded by other sequences in the same sample as well. V gene TRBV11-2 combines with J gene TRBJ2-7; D uncertain. In germline, CDR1 is SGHAT, CDR2 FQNNGV. This CDR3 region has 13 residues. The germline V and J ends were trimmed by 0 bases and 0 bases, with 3 bases remaining between them. CDR3 DNA sequence: TGTGCCAGCAGCTTAGATAGCTCCTACGAGCAGTACTTC. It is translated as CASSLDSSYEQYF.

The chain couples TRBV19 to TRBJ1-4, with unresolved D. Deletions cut 5 bases from V and 0 bases from J, with 16 bases between. CDR1 and CDR2 (germline): LNHDA, SQIVND (reference sequence). This CDR3 has 17 amino acids. In DNA, the CDR3 is TGTGCCAGTAGTCCTGGGATGAAGTTAGCAACTAATGAAAAACTGTTTTTT. As protein: CASSPGMKLATNEKLFF.

The chain recombines TRBV19 with TRBJ1-2; TRBD1 agrees at 9 bases. Germline trimming cut 6 bases from V and 4 bases from J; bases unmatched to any gene: 3. The CDR3 has 13 residues. The germline CDR1 and CDR2 sequences are LNHDA and SQIVND (reference sequence). CDR3 sequence: CASRQGASYGYTF. The CDR3 DNA sequence: TGTGCCAGTAGACAGGGGGCGAGCTATGGCTACACCTTC.

J is TRBJ1-2 and V is TRBV29-1; TRBD1 matches at 9 bases. Losses at the gene ends were 7 bases for V and 4 bases for J; bases not matched to a gene: 1. This CDR3 is 11 amino acids long. Germline CDR1 reads SQVTM; CDR2 reads ANQGSEA. The CDR3 loop is CSGQGVYGYTF. The CDR3 DNA is TGCAGCGGACAGGGGGTCTATGGCTACACCTTC.

V gene TRBV5-6 combines with J gene TRBJ2-7, with 9 bases that match TRBD2. The CDR3 is made up of 13 amino acids. J was trimmed by 6 bases and V by 4 bases; bases with no gene match: 5. The germline V gene has CDR1 SGHDT and CDR2 YYEEEE. CDR3 in amino acids: CASSAGLASEQYF. For the CDR3, the DNA is TGTGCCAGCAGCGCCGGACTAGCGTCCGAGCAGTACTTC.

The rearrangement uses TRBV6-5 and TRBJ1-2; TRBD1 is a possible D gene (6 bases). Germline-derived CDR1 and CDR2 are MNHEY and SVGAGI. Trimming took off 2 bases at V and 4 bases at J, with 11 bases between the two ends. CDR3 length equals 14 residues. CDR3 DNA sequence: TGTGCCAGCAGTTACGGACAGTCCTTCTATGGCTACACCTTC. Translating it yields CASSYGQSFYGYTF.

The chain joins TRBV7-9 to TRBJ1-1, with 8 bases matching TRBD1. V shed 7 bases, J shed 0 bases, and the junction held 7 bases outside the gene matches. The CDR3 is 15 residues long. Germline V gene data show CDR1 as SEHNR and CDR2 as FQNEAQ (reference sequence). The CDR3 sequence: CASTPADRVNTEAFF. As DNA, the CDR3 is TGTGCCAGCACACCCGCGGACAGGGTGAACACTGAAGCTTTCTTT.

The J gene is TRBJ2-1, the V gene TRBV14, with D tentatively TRBD2 (7 bases). The V end was cut by 2 bases, the J end by 8 bases, with 28 bases between. This CDR3 is built from 19 residues. The germline gives CDR1 SGHDN, CDR2 FVKESK. Here the CDR3 reads CASSQIFVGGGTFKDEQFF. CDR3 nucleotides: TGTGCCAGCAGCCAAATATTCGTAGGGGGGGGCACTTTTAAGGATGAGCAGTTCTTC.